This TCR beta chain was captured by sequencing in a study of blood T cell repertoires in COVID-19. The method was immunoSEQ multiplex PCR; TCRdb's version includes in-frame clones alone and lacks a portion of them. This sample has some 68,000 clones, with 85% to 90% found just once. CDR3 length equals 15 residues. Germline lookup yields CDR1 SQVTM and CDR2 ANQGSEA. The chain uses TRBV29-1 and TRBJ2-7; the match to TRBD2 covers 9 bases. Sequencing was done on a sample of peripheral blood. The clonotype originates from a man between 45 and 60 years old with acute or convalescent COVID-19. CDR3 residues: CRAGGHGGGSDEQYF. DNA for the CDR3: TGCCGCGCGGGAGGGCATGGGGGGGGAAGTGACGAGCAGTACTTC.